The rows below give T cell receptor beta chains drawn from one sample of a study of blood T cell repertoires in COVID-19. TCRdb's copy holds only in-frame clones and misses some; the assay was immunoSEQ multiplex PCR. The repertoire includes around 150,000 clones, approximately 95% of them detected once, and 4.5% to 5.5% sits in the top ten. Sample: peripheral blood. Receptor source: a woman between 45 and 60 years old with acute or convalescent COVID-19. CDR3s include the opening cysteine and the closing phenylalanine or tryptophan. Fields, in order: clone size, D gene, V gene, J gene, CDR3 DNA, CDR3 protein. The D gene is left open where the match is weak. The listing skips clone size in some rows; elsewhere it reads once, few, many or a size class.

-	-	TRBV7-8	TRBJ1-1	TGTGCCAGCAGCCCATTTTTTACGGGCGGACAGACGGACACTGAAGCTTTCTTT	CASSPFFTGGQTDTEAFF
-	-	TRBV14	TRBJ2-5	TGTGCCAGCAGCCAAGTTCGGGAGACCCAGTACTTC	CASSQVRETQYF
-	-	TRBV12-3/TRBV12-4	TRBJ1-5	TGTGCCAGCAGCCCCCCCTTCGGGCCCCAGCATTTT	CASSPPFGPQHF
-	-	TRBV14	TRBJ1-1	TGTGCCAGCAGTAACAGTTTGAACACTGAAGCTTTCTTT	CASSNSLNTEAFF
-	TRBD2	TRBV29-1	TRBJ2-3	TGCAGCGTTGAAGGTGGAACAGCGGGGGCTATCACAGATACGCAGTATTTT	CSVEGGTAGAITDTQYF
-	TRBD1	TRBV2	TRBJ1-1	TGTGCCAGCAGAGTGACAGGGATCCACACTGAAGCTTTCTTT	CASRVTGIHTEAFF
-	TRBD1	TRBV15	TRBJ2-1	TGTGCCACCAGCAGAGTTCGACAGGGCAGCAATGAGCAGTTCTTC	CATSRVRQGSNEQFF
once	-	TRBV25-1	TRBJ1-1	TGTGCCAGCAGTCCCCGGCAGGGCACTGAAGCTTTCTTT	CASSPRQGTEAFF
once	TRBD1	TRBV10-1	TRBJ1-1	TGCGCCAGCAGTGGGACAGGGACGTTGGCTTTCTTT	CASSGTGTLAFF
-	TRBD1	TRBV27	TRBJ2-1	TGTGCCAGCAGTTCCACCATACAGGGGGCCTCCTACAATGAGCAGTTCTTC	CASSSTIQGASYNEQFF
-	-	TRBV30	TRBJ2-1	TGTGCCTGGAGTGAAGGAGACGAGCAGTTCTTC	CAWSEGDEQFF
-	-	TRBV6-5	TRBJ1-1	TGTGCCAGCAGGACAGCTCAGGCGAGCACTGAAGCTTTCTTT	CASRTAQASTEAFF
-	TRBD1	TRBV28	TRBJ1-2	TGTGCCAGCAGTTTAAGAAGATCAGGGGGCGTCAATTATGGCTACACCTTC	CASSLRRSGGVNYGYTF
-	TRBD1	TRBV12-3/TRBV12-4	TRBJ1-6	TGTGCCAGCAGCAACGACAGGGGTTCACCCCTCCACTTT	CASSNDRGSPLHF
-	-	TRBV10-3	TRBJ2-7	TGTGCCATCAGACTAACGGACTCCTACGAGCAGTACTTC	CAIRLTDSYEQYF
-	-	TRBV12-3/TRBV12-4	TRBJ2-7	TGTGCCAGCAGCAATACAGTTTACGAGCAGTACTTC	CASSNTVYEQYF
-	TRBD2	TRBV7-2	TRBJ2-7	TGTGCCAGCAGCCGGGAGGTTCGCTACGAGCAGTACTTC	CASSREVRYEQYF
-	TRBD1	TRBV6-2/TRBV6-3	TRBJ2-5	TGTGCCAGCAGTTGGCTGACAGGGCAAGAGACCCAGTACTTC	CASSWLTGQETQYF
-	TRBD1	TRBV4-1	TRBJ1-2	TGCGCCAGCAGCCAAGGAGGGGGCGATGGCTACACCTTC	CASSQGGGDGYTF
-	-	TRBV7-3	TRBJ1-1	TGTGCCAGCAGAGTAACACGTGATTCCACTGAAGCTTTCTTT	CASRVTRDSTEAFF
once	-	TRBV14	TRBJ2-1	TGTGCCAGCAGCCAAGGGCGGGGCCCCACTTACAATGAGCAGTTCTTC	CASSQGRGPTYNEQFF
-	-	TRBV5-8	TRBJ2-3	TGTGCCAGCAGCGATCTAAAAAGCACAGATACGCAGTATTTT	CASSDLKSTDTQYF
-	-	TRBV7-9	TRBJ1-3	TGTGCCAGCAGCTTACGGAGCTCTGGAAACACCATATATTTT	CASSLRSSGNTIYF
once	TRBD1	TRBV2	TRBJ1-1	TGTGCCAGCAGTGCTCCAGGACAGGGGTGGCACACTGAAGCTTTCTTT	CASSAPGQGWHTEAFF
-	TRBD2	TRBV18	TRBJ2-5	TGTGCCAGCTCACCAGGGACTAGTGAAGAGACCCAGTACTTC	CASSPGTSEETQYF
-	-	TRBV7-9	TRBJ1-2	TGTGCCAGCAGCCTGGGGCGGACAGAAAATAACTATGGCTACACCTTC	CASSLGRTENNYGYTF
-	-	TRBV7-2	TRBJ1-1	TGTGCCAGCAGCTTAACGGGGGGGCGGACTGAAGCTTTCTTT	CASSLTGGRTEAFF
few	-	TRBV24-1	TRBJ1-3	TGTGCCACCAGTGAGGGGGCCTCTGGAAACACCATATATTTT	CATSEGASGNTIYF
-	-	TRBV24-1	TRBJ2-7	TGTGCCACTAGTCTTAGGGGGAGTTACGAGCAGTACTTC	CATSLRGSYEQYF
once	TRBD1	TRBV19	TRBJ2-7	TGTGCCAGTAGTCCCTCGGACAGGGCCGAGCAGTACTTC	CASSPSDRAEQYF
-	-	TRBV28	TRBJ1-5	TGTGCCAGCAGTTTAAGGCGGGAGGTTTCAAATCAGCCCCAGCATTTT	CASSLRREVSNQPQHF
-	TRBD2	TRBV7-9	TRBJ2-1	TGTGCCAGCTTACTTAGCGGGGCCTCGGGTGGTGAGCAGTTCTTC	CASLLSGASGGEQFF
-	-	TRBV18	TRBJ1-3	TGTGCCAGCCGAAGAGATTGGGCAAGCACCATATATTTT	CASRRDWASTIYF
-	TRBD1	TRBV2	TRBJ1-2	TGTGCCAGCAGGACAGGGGCGGGCTATGGCTACACCTTC	CASRTGAGYGYTF
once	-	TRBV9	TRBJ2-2	TGTGCCAGCAGCGTAGAAGCCCGAAACACCGGGGAGCTGTTTTTT	CASSVEARNTGELFF
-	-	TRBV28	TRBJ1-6	TGTGCCAGTTTGCCGGGGGAGGGACCCCTCCACTTT	CASLPGEGPLHF
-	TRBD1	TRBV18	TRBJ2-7	TGTGCCAGCTCACCACCTAGCGGACAGGGGGCCTTC	CASSPPSGQGAF
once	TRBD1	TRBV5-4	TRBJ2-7	TGTGCCAGCAGCCGGGACAGGGAAAGCGAGCAGTACTTC	CASSRDRESEQYF
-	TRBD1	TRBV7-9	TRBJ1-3	TGTGCCAGCAGCCTAGGGACAGACGGAAACACCATATATTTT	CASSLGTDGNTIYF
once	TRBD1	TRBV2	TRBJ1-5	TGTGCCAGCAGTGGGGACAGGGTCGGTAATCAGCCCCAGCATTTT	CASSGDRVGNQPQHF
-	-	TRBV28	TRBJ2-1	TGTGCCAGCAGTTTCACCTACAATGAGCAGTTCTTC	CASSFTYNEQFF
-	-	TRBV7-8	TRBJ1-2	TGTGCCAGCAGCTCGACAGGAGGCGACTATGGCTACACCTTC	CASSSTGGDYGYTF
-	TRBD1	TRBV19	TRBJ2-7	TGTGCCAGTAGTATGCTCGGGACAGTATACGAGCAGTACTTC	CASSMLGTVYEQYF
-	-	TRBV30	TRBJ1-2	TGTGCCTGGAGTGTCGGGCAGGGAGGTTATGGCTACACCTTC	CAWSVGQGGYGYTF
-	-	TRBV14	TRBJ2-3	TGTGCCAGCAGCCAATACGAGACTCAGTATTTT	CASSQYETQYF
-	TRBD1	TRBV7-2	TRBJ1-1	TGTGCCAGCAGCTTATGGGAAGGAGGACAGGGGGATTGGAACACTGAAGCTTTCTTT	CASSLWEGGQGDWNTEAFF
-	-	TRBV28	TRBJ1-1	TGTGCCAGCAGAACCTATCAGGACCGGGGTTCTATGAACACTGAAGCTTTCTTT	CASRTYQDRGSMNTEAFF
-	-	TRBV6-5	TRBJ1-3	TGTGCCAGCAGCCTCGGCGGGGTTTCGGGAAACACCATATATTTT	CASSLGGVSGNTIYF
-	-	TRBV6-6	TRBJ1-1	TGTGCCAGCAGTTACTATGGACGGGAAAACACTGAAGCTTTCTTT	CASSYYGRENTEAFF
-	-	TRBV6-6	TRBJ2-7	TGTGCCAGCAGTTACATTATTGGGACTGATACCTACGAGCAGTACTTC	CASSYIIGTDTYEQYF
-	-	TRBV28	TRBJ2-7	TGTGCCAGCAGTCCCGGGTCGTCTCCTGGCGAGCAGTACTTC	CASSPGSSPGEQYF
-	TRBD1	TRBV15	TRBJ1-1	TGTGCCACGGGACAGGGGACCTACATGAACACTGAAGCTTTCTTT	CATGQGTYMNTEAFF
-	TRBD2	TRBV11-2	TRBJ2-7	TGTGCCAGCACCCCAAATAGCGGGGGCTCCTACGAGCAGTACTTC	CASTPNSGGSYEQYF
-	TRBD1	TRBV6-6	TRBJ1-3	TGTGCCAGCAGTTCGGACAGGGGTCTATCTGGAAACACCATATATTTT	CASSSDRGLSGNTIYF